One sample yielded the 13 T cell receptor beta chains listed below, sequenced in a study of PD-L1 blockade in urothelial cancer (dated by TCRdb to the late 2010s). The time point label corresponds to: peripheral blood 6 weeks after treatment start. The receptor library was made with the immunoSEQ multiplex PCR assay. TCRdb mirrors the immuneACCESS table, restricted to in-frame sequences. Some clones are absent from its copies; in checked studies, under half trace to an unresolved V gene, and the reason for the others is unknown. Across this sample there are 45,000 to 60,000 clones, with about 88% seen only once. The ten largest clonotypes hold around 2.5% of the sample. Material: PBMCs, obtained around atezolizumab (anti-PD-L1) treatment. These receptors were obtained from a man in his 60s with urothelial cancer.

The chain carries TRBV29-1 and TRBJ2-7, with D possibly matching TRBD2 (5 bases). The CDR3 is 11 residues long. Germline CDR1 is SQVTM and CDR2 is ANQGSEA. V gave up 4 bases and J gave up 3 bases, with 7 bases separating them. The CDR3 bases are TGCAGCGTTGGAGGGATCTACGAGCAGTACTTC. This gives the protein CSVGGIYEQYF.

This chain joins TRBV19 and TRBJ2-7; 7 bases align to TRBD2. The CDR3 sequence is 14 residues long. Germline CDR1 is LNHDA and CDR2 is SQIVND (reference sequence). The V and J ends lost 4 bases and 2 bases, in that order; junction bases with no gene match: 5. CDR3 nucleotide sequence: TGTGCCAGTAGTAGAACCGGGACTACCTACGAGCAGTACTTC. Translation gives CASSRTGTTYEQYF.

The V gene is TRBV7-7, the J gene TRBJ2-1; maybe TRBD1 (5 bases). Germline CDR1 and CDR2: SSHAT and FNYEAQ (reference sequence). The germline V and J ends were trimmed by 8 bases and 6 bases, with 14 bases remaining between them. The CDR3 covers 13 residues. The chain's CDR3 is CASGSQGTNEQFF. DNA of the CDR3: TGTGCCAGCGGGTCTCAGGGCACCAATGAGCAGTTCTTC.

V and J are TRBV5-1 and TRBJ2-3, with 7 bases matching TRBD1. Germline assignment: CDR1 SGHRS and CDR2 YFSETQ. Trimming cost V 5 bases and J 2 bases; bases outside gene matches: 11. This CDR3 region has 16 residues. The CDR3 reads CASRARPGGFTDTQYF. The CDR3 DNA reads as TGCGCCAGCAGAGCCCGCCCAGGGGGATTCACAGATACGCAGTATTTT.

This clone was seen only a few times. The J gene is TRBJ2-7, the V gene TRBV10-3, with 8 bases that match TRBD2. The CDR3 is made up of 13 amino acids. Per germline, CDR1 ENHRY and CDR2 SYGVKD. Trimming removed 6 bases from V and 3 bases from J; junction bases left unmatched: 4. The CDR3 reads CAISPGGSYEQYF. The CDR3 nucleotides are TGTGCCATCAGCCCGGGGGGGAGCTACGAGCAGTACTTC.

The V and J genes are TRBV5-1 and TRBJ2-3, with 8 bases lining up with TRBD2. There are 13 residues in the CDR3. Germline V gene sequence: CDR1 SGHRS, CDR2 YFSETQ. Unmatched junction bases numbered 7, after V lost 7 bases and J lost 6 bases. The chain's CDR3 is CASRTSWGDTQYF. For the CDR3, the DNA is TGCGCCAGCCGGACTAGCTGGGGGGATACGCAGTATTTT.

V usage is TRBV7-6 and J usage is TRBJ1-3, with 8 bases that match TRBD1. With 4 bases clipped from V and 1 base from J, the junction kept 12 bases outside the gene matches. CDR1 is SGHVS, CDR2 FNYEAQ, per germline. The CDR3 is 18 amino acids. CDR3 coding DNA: TGTGCCAGCAGCTCCCTACTCCGGACAGGGCGTTCTGGAAACACCATATATTTT. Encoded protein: CASSSLLRTGRSGNTIYF.

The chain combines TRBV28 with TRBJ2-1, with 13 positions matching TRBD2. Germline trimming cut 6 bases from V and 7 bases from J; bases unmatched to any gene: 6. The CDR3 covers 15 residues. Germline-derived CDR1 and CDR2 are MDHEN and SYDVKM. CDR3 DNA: TGTGCCAGCAGCGTCGGGACTAGCGGGAAGAATGAGCAGTTCTTC. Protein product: CASSVGTSGKNEQFF.

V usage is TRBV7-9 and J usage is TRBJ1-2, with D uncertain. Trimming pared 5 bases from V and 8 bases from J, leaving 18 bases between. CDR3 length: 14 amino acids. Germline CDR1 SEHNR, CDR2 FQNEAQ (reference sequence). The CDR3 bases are TGTGCCAGCAGCGGAGACCTGCCCCGAAGGGGCTACACCTTC. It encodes CASSGDLPRRGYTF.

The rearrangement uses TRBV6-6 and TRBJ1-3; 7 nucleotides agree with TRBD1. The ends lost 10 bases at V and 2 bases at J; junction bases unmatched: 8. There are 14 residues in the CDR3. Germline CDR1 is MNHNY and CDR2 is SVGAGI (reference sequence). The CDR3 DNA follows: TGTGCCACCGCGCGACAGGGACCTGGAAACACCATATATTTT. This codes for CATARQGPGNTIYF.

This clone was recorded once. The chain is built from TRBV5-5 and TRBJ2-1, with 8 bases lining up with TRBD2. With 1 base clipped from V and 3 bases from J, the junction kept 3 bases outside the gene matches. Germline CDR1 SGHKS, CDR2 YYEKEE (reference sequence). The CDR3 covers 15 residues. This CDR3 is CASSLQLAVYNEQFF. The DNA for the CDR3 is TGTGCCAGCAGCTTGCAACTAGCGGTCTACAATGAGCAGTTCTTC.

The chain's CDR3 is CALGQGASGYTF. For the CDR3, the DNA is TGTGCCCTGGGACAGGGGGCATCCGGCTACACCTTC. The J gene is TRBJ1-2, the V gene TRBV11-2; 12 nucleotides agree with TRBD1. V lost 11 bases, J lost 8 bases, and 6 bases stayed unmatched. The CDR3 spans 12 residues. Germline CDR1 and CDR2: SGHAT and FQNNGV.

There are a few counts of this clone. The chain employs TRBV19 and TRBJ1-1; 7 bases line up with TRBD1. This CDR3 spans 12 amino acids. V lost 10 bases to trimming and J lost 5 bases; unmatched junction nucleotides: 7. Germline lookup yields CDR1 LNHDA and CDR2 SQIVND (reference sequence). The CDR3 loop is CATWGRGTEAFF. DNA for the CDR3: TGTGCCACCTGGGGCAGGGGGACTGAAGCTTTCTTT.